Listed below are T cell receptor beta chains from one sample, sequenced in a study of metastatic and nonmetastatic thyroid tumors. From the PCR reads, TCRdb re-called clones with MiXCR. The sample includes about 16,000 clones, approximately 32% of them seen just once. Sequencing was done on a sample of tumor tissue. The receptors come from a female donor with papillary thyroid cancer or a benign thyroid nodule (not recorded which). Some clones in this sample may be carry-over from other donors' samples. The CDR3 runs from the conserved cysteine through the conserved F or W. D genes are given only for firm matches. Expanded clones are given a class, and other clones once, few, many or no size at all.

cdr3_nt cdr3_aa v_call d_call clone_size j_call
TGTGCCAGCAGTTTGGAATTCATTGGGGTGGGGGTGGCAGATACGCAGTATTTT CASSLEFIGVGVADTQYF TRBV28 - few TRBJ2-3
TGCGCCAGCAGCTCGACAGGGTTGAGCTCCTACGAGCAGTACTTC CASSSTGLSSYEQYF TRBV5-1 TRBD1 - TRBJ2-7
TGTGCCAGCAGCCATCCTTTGGCGAATTCACCCCTCCACTTT CASSHPLANSPLHF TRBV28 - - TRBJ1-6
TGCAGTGCCAGGGACAGACGTTACGAGCAGTACTTC CSARDRRYEQYF TRBV20-1 TRBD1 - TRBJ2-7
TGTGCCAGCAGCCCGGTAACAGGGGGATCGTCACCCCTCCACTTT CASSPVTGGSSPLHF TRBV7-2 TRBD1 - TRBJ1-6
TGTGCCAACAGTCCCGGGGCTTTCCGGCATGAAAAACTGTTTTTT CANSPGAFRHEKLFF TRBV27 - - TRBJ1-4
TGTGCCAGCAGTTACGGGACAGGGACTAATGAAAAACTGTTTTTT CASSYGTGTNEKLFF TRBV6-2/TRBV6-3 TRBD1 - TRBJ1-4
TGTGCCAGCAGTCCGACAAATACTGGAAACACCATATATTTT CASSPTNTGNTIYF TRBV6-1 - - TRBJ1-3
TGTGCCAGCAGCCTTGGACAAAATAATTCACCCCTCCACTTT CASSLGQNNSPLHF TRBV3-1 - many TRBJ1-6
TGCAGTGCTAGAATCTCCGGGACAGGTGATAAAGGAGCTTTCTTT CSARISGTGDKGAFF TRBV20-1 TRBD1 - TRBJ1-1
TGCGCCAGCAGCGGGGGGGGACAGGTGAACTCCTACAATGAGCAGTTCTTC CASSGGGQVNSYNEQFF TRBV5-1 - many TRBJ2-1
TGTGCCACCAGCAGAGATCGCGTCAGTATGTCTCCTGAAGCTTTCTTT CATSRDRVSMSPEAFF TRBV15 - many TRBJ1-1
TGTGCCAGCAGTTTGGGATCTGGAAACACCATATATTTT CASSLGSGNTIYF TRBV28 - medium-sized TRBJ1-3
TGCAGTGCTAGAGCGGGTGGGGCAAGCAATCAGCCCCAGCATTTT CSARAGGASNQPQHF TRBV20-1 - medium-sized TRBJ1-5
TGCGCCAGCAGCTTGGCGGCAGGGAACACTGAAGCTTTCTTT CASSLAAGNTEAFF TRBV5-1 - - TRBJ1-1
TGTGCCGTGAGTGCTAGCGGCCATGAGCAGTTCTTC CAVSASGHEQFF TRBV11-2 TRBD2 - TRBJ2-1
TGCGCCAGCAGCTTCCGGGACAGGGGCGACTACGAGCAGTACTTC CASSFRDRGDYEQYF TRBV5-1 TRBD1 - TRBJ2-7